This T cell receptor (beta chain) was found in a study of cytomegalovirus exposure and HLA in healthy donors. Study observations and caveats: Immune exposure information comprised only CMV serostatus. TCR beta chains numbering more than 150 were designated cytomegalovirus-associated. Specific recognition of CMV antigens was confirmed in vitro for a few chains (all CMV-associated).

The CDR3 totals 16 residues. J lost 4 bases, V lost 5 bases, and 9 bases had no gene match. Germline V gene lookup returns CDR1 SGHTA and CDR2 FQGNSA. This clone was recorded a few times. What it recognizes is unknown. Primers for the PCR totalled 60 Vbeta and 13 Jbeta. Assay used: immunoSEQ multiplex PCR; TCRdb lists only in-frame clones, some missing. The sample includes about 200,000 clones, roughly 68% seen only once; the top ten take roughly 1.9%. The clonotype comes from a woman aged 25-40 years in good health and CMV-seronegative. The V call is TRBV7-2, the J call TRBJ1-1; 11 bases match TRBD1. The specimen was PBMCs. The CDR3 loop is CASSPGQGARVTEAFF. The CDR3 bases are TGTGCCAGCAGCCCCGGACAGGGGGCGCGAGTCACTGAAGCTTTCTTT. Filled out from reference TRBV7-2 and TRBJ1-1, the complete variable domain reads GAGVSQSPSNKVTEKGKDVELRCDPISGHTALYWYRQSLGQGLEFLIYFQGNSAPDKSGLPSDRFSAERTGGSVSTLTIQRTQQEDSAVYLCASSPGQGARVTEAFFGQGTRLTVV.